What follows describes a single T cell receptor beta chain. The data belong to a study of fetal regulatory T cell absence and autoimmunity. Libraries were prepared by immunoSEQ multiplex PCR; TCRdb keeps only in-frame clonotypes and omits some of them. Of some 87,000 clones detected, roughly 78% appear once; the ten largest clones hold roughly 2%. V lost 4 bases and J 3 bases, leaving 15 bases between the germline ends. CDR1 is LNHDA, CDR2 SQIVND, per germline (reference sequence). The CDR3 is 16 residues long. The sequence was collected from a male donor with IPEX syndrome. Sequencing used pancreas tissue. The rearrangement links TRBV19 to TRBJ2-2; D assignment may be TRBD1 or TRBD2 (5 bases each). The CDR3 coding sequence is TGTGCCAGTAGTACAACAGATAGGGACGACACCGGGGAGCTGTTTTTT. It encodes CASSTTDRDDTGELFF.